Below, 9 T cell receptor beta chains from the same sample are listed, as sequenced in a study of T-cell memory formation after mild COVID-19. Using its own MiXCR run on the 5' RACE reads, TCRdb lists one record per CDR3 protein. The sample carries about 110,000 distinct CDR3 sequences, 18% recorded once. Material for sequencing was PBMCs or a T cell subset sorted from them (not recorded which). The receptor source for this set is a young man who had mild COVID-19 (a few samples of this study predate the infection). Cell type and time point are not known.

This clonotype was seen ten or more times. The rearrangement uses TRBV4-3 and TRBJ2-3; D may match TRBD1 or TRBD2 (5 bases each). Trimming removed 4 bases from V and 4 bases from J, with 9 bases in between. The V gene's germline CDR1 is LGHNA and CDR2 YSLEER. CDR3 length: 13 amino acids. CDR3 in amino acids: CASSRGSSDTQYF. In nucleotides, the CDR3 is TGCGCCAGCAGCCGGGGGAGCTCAGATACGCAGTATTTT.

V is TRBV7-2 and J is TRBJ1-2; weak D call: TRBD1 (5 bases). Germline V gene data show CDR1 as SGHTA and CDR2 as FQGNSA. With 0 bases removed from V and 3 bases from J, the gap between germline ends came to 5 bases. The CDR3 runs to 13 residues. Here the CDR3 reads CASSLARDYGYTF. The CDR3 bases are TGTGCCAGCAGCTTAGCCAGGGACTATGGCTACACCTTC. The entire variable domain, with the rest obtained from reference TRBV7-2 and TRBJ1-2, is as follows: GAGVSQSPSNKVTEKGKDVELRCDPISGHTALYWYRQSLGQGLEFLIYFQGNSAPDKSGLPSDRFSAERTGGSVSTLTIQRTQQEDSAVYLCASSLARDYGYTFGSGTRLTVV.

This sequence joins TRBV7-6 and TRBJ2-4; 8 bases are a match to TRBD2. The V and J ends lost 4 bases and 5 bases, in that order; junction bases with no gene match: 4. This CDR3 region has 14 residues. CDR1 and CDR2 (germline): SGHVS, FNYEAQ. CDR3 sequence: CASSSRGGQNIQYF. In nucleotides, the CDR3 is TGTGCCAGCAGCTCACGGGGGGGCCAAAACATTCAGTACTTC.

In this sample, this clonotype turned up many times. The chain combines TRBV4-3 with TRBJ2-4; 9 nucleotides align to TRBD1. Germline V lookup: CDR1 LGHNA, CDR2 YSLEER. This CDR3 is 14 amino acids long. V was pared by 4 bases and J by 7 bases, with 5 bases of the junction left unmatched. The CDR3 is CASSPLGQGNIQYF. CDR3 nucleotide sequence: TGCGCCAGCAGCCCGCTAGGACAGGGGAACATTCAGTACTTC.

The chain has TRBV7-3 and TRBJ2-5, with unresolved D. This CDR3 has 13 amino acids. CDR1 SGHTA and CDR2 FQGTGA come from the germline V gene. Trimming stripped 1 base from V and 2 bases from J, with 5 bases between. CDR3 amino acids: CASSLRLQETQYF. The CDR3 bases are TGTGCCAGCAGCTTAAGGTTGCAAGAGACCCAGTACTTC.

This clonotype was recorded a few times. V gene TRBV12-3 or TRBV12-4 combines with J gene TRBJ2-3, with 8 nucleotides matching TRBD1. Germline trimming cut 6 bases from V and 4 bases from J; bases unmatched to any gene: 6. The CDR3 totals 14 residues. The chain's CDR3 is CASRSRGRPDTQYF. In DNA form, the CDR3 reads TGTGCCAGCAGGAGCAGGGGGCGTCCAGATACGCAGTATTTT.

This clonotype occurred a few times. V gene TRBV4-2 combines with J gene TRBJ2-3; 8 bases are a match to TRBD2. This CDR3 has 15 amino acids. V was pared by 2 bases and J by 6 bases, with 7 bases of the junction left unmatched. Germline CDR1 reads LGHNA; CDR2 reads YNFKEQ. CDR3 nucleotides: TGTGCCAGCAGCCAACAGAAGCGGGGGAGTGATACGCAGTATTTT. Translated, it gives CASSQQKRGSDTQYF.

This clonotype was observed a few times. This rearrangement joins TRBV7-9 to TRBJ1-2; the D is unclear. The V and J ends lost 4 bases and 7 bases respectively, with 10 bases between them. Germline V gene sequence: CDR1 SEHNR, CDR2 FQNEAQ (reference sequence). The CDR3 runs to 12 residues. The CDR3 spells CASSWRGSGYTF. The CDR3 DNA follows: TGTGCCAGCAGCTGGCGTGGAAGTGGCTACACCTTC.

This chain connects TRBV3-1 to TRBJ1-2; D is possibly TRBD1 (5 bases). Germline V CDR1 and CDR2: LGHDT, YNNKEL (reference sequence). Trimming shortened V by 6 bases and J by 5 bases, and 13 bases separated the two germline ends. There are 13 residues in the CDR3. CDR3: CASSARVEYGYTF. CDR3 coding DNA: TGTGCCAGCAGTGCCAGGGTTGAATATGGCTACACCTTC. Looking up the rest from reference TRBV3-1 and TRBJ1-2 gives the full variable domain: DTAVSQTPKYLVTQMGNDKSIKCEQNLGHDTMYWYKQDSKKFLKIMFSYNNKELIINETVPNRFSPKSPDKAHLNLHINSLELGDSAVYFCASSARVEYGYTFGSGTRLTVV.